The next 4 T cell receptor beta chains were all read from a single sample in a study of CXCR3-negative and CXCR3-positive naive CD8 T cells. The study made its TRB cDNA libraries by 5' RACE, adding UMI labels. From the 5' RACE reads, TCRdb lists one entry per CDR3 protein and no DNA. The sample has approximately 74,000 distinct CDR3 sequences; the top ten hold roughly 1.5%. Sequenced material: naive CXCR3- CD8+ T cells from blood. As to subset: CD45RO-CCR7+CD27+CD95- naive CD8+ T cells lacking CXCR3 (TNR3-). All receptors derive from a human donor in good health. Some clones in this sample may be carry-over from other donors' samples.

This chain connects TRBV29-1 to TRBJ2-5; TCRdb reports TRBD1, a call that lacks DNA to check it against. This CDR3 has 16 amino acids. The germline CDR1 and CDR2 sequences are SQVTM and ANQGSEA. CDR3: CSVVRWPRDPQETQYF.

The chain is built from TRBV29-1 and TRBJ2-2; lacking DNA, the TRBD2 call made by TCRdb goes unchecked. The germline V gene has CDR1 SQVTM and CDR2 ANQGSEA. The CDR3 spans 14 residues. The CDR3: CSVELEGWGGELFF.

This chain links TRBV7-6 with TRBJ2-1; TCRdb returns TRBD1, unconfirmable since there is no DNA. CDR1 and CDR2 (germline): SGHVS, FNYEAQ. This CDR3 is 14 amino acids long. CDR3 loop: CASSLAPSRGEQFF.

The chain uses TRBV28 and TRBJ2-7; TCRdb designates TRBD1, a call that cannot be tested without DNA. The germline gives CDR1 MDHEN, CDR2 SYDVKM. This CDR3 comprises 14 residues. The CDR3 reads CASSLRDSPYEQYF. The full variable domain, completed using reference TRBV28 and TRBJ2-7, is DVKVTQSSRYLVKRTGEKVFLECVQDMDHENMFWYRQDPGLGLRLIYFSYDVKMKEKGDIPEGYSVSREKKERFSLILESASTNQTSMYLCASSLRDSPYEQYFGPGTRLTVT.